One and the same sample provided the 9 T cell receptor beta chains below, sequenced in a study of blood T cell repertoires in COVID-19. The assay was immunoSEQ multiplex PCR, and TCRdb's table has in-frame clones only and misses some. Of hundreds of thousands of clones in the sample, more than 80% were seen once. The source material was peripheral blood. The origin of the receptors is a woman aged 18-35 years with acute or convalescent COVID-19.

The rearrangement uses TRBV9 and TRBJ1-2, with a weak D call TRBD1 (6 bases). The CDR3 consists of 14 residues. V was trimmed by 0 bases and J by 5 bases, leaving 11 bases between them. Germline-derived CDR1 and CDR2 are SGDLS and YYNGEE. CDR3 bases: TGTGCCAGCAGCGTAGAAGCAGGGGCTTATGGCTACACCTTC. This sequence encodes CASSVEAGAYGYTF.

This clone was recorded once. The chain employs TRBV13 and TRBJ2-6, with 9 bases aligning to TRBD2. V lost 5 bases and J lost 3; bases outside the gene matches: 8. This CDR3 contains 17 residues. Germline V CDR1 and CDR2: PRHDT, FYEKMQ (reference sequence). The CDR3: CASSVKRGAGGANVLTF. The CDR3 bases are TGTGCCAGCAGCGTCAAGCGGGGGGCAGGTGGGGCCAACGTCCTGACTTTC. Based on the CDR3 plus reference TRBV13 and TRBJ2-6, the full variable domain is AAGVIQSPRHLIKEKRETATLKCYPIPRHDTVYWYQQGPGQDPQFLISFYEKMQSDKGSIPDRFSAQQFSDYHSELNMSSLELGDSALYFCASSVKRGAGGANVLTFGAGSRLTVL.

The chain carries TRBV9 and TRBJ2-7; 9 positions agree with TRBD1. V shed 5 bases and J 5 bases; nucleotides not matched to a gene: 8. The CDR3 spans 14 residues. Germline values: CDR1 SGDLS, CDR2 YYNGEE. CDR3 residues: CASSAGTGYHEQYF. CDR3 DNA sequence: TGTGCCAGCAGTGCCGGGACAGGGTACCACGAGCAGTACTTC.

The table lists this clone with a count of one. The V call is TRBV18, the J call TRBJ1-2; weak D call: TRBD1 (6 bases). Germline CDR1 KGHSH, CDR2 LQKENI. Trimming took off 3 bases at V and 2 bases at J, with 13 bases between the two ends. The CDR3 consists of 15 residues. The CDR3 DNA sequence: TGTGCCAGCTCACCTGCCGCGACAGGCAACTATGGCTACACCTTC. It yields the protein CASSPAATGNYGYTF. The variable domain in full, with the rest retrieved from reference TRBV18 and TRBJ1-2, is NAGVMQNPRHLVRRRGQEARLRCSPMKGHSHVYWYRQLPEEGLKFMVYLQKENIIDESGMPKERFSAEFPKEGPSILRIQQVVRGDSAAYFCASSPAATGNYGYTFGSGTRLTVV.

The gene calls are TRBV6-5 and TRBJ1-4; possibly TRBD1 for D (5 bases). Germline V gene sequence: CDR1 MNHEY, CDR2 SVGAGI. The CDR3 is 14 amino acids. Trimming cost V 6 bases and J 7 bases, with 15 bases left between them. The CDR3 region is CASRDSSTAEKLFF. CDR3 bases: TGTGCCAGCAGGGATTCCTCGACAGCTGAAAAACTGTTTTTT.

The chain carries TRBV6-4 and TRBJ1-3; D is uncertain. This CDR3 is 15 amino acids long. Germline V gene sequence: CDR1 MRHNA, CDR2 SNTAGT. V gave up 3 bases and J gave up 4 bases, with 13 bases separating them. CDR3 protein: CASSEESSPGNTIYF. CDR3 coding DNA: TGTGCCAGCAGTGAGGAGAGTTCCCCGGGAAACACCATATATTTT.

The chain employs TRBV6-2 or TRBV6-3 and TRBJ1-6; no reliable D call. The CDR3 runs to 12 residues. The germline CDR1 and CDR2 sequences are MNHEY and SVGEGT. Trimming cost V 4 bases and J 17 bases, with 15 bases left between them. CDR3 region: CASSSPGEQIHF. The DNA of the CDR3 is TGTGCCAGCAGTTCTCCCGGGGAGCAAATCCACTTT.

This rearrangement joins TRBV9 to TRBJ2-7, with TRBD2 as a possible D gene (6 bases). Germline CDR1 and CDR2: SGDLS and YYNGEE. This CDR3 contains 14 residues. V lost 4 bases to trimming and J lost 7 bases, with 18 bases between them. The CDR3 loop reads CASSPRGLEEEQYF. The CDR3 DNA sequence: TGTGCCAGCAGCCCCCGGGGACTCGAAGAGGAGCAGTACTTC.

The V and J genes are TRBV29-1 and TRBJ1-1, with D perhaps TRBD1 (5 bases). The CDR3 has 12 residues. V dropped 7 bases and J dropped 5 bases, with 14 bases sitting between them. CDR1 is SQVTM, CDR2 ANQGSEA, per germline. The CDR3 loop is CSALGGDTEAFF. The CDR3 DNA is TGCAGCGCCCTTGGGGGGGATACTGAAGCTTTCTTT.